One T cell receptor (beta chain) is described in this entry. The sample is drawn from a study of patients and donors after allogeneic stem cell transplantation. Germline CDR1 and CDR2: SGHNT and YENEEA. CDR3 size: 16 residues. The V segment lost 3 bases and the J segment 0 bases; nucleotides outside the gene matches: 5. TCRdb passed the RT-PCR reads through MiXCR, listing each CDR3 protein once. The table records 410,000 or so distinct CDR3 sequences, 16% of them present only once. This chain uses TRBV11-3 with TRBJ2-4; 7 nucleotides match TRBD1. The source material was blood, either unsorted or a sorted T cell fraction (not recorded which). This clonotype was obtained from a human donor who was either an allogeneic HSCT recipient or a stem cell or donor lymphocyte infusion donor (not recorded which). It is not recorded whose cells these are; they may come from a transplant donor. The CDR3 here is CASSLGQTLAKNIQYF. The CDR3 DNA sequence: TGTGCCAGCAGCTTGGGACAGACTTTAGCCAAAAACATTCAGTACTTC.